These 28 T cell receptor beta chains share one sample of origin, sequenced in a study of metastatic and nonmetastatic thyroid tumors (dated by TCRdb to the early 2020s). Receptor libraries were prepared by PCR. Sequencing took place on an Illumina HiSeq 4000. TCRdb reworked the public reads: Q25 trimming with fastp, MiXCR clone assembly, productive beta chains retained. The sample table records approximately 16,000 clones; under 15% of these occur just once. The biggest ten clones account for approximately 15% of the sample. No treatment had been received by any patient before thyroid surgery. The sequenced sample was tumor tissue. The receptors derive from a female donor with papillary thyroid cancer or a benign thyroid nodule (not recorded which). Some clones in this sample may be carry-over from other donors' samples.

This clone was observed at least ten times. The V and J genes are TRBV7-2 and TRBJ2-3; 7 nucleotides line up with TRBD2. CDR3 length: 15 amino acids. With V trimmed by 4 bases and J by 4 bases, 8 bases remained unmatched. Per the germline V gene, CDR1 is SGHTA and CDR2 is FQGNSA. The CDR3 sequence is CASSSHWGGADTQYF. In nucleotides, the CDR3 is TGTGCCAGCAGCTCCCACTGGGGGGGGGCAGATACGCAGTATTTT.

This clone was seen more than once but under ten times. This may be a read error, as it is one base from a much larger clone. In nucleotides, the CDR3 is TGTGCCAGCATCTCCCCTCGGGTGGCGTATGAGCAGTTCTTC. Amino acid sequence: CASISPRVAYEQFF. The rearrangement links TRBV27 to TRBJ2-1, with D unresolved. CDR3 length: 14 residues. The germline V gene encodes CDR1 MNHEY and CDR2 SMNVEV (reference sequence). Trimming cost V 7 bases and J 8 bases, with 18 bases left between them.

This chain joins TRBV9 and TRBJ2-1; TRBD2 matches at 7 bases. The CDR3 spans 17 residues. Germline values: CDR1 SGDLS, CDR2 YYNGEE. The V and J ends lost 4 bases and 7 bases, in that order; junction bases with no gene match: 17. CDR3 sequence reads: CASSSPRWGGMRNEQFF. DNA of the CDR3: TGTGCCAGCAGCTCCCCCCGGTGGGGGGGGATGCGGAATGAGCAGTTCTTC.

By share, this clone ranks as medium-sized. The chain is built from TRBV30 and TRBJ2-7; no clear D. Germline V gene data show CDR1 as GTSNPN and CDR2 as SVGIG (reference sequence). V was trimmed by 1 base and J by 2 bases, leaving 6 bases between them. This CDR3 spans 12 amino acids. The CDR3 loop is CAWSDETYEQYF. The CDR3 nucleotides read TGTGCCTGGAGTGACGAGACCTACGAGCAGTACTTC. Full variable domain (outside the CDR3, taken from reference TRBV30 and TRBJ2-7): SQTIHQWPATLVQPVGSPLSLECTVEGTSNPNLYWYRQAAGRGLQLLFYSVGIGQISSEVPQNLSASRPQDRQFILSSKKLLLSDSGFYLCAWSDETYEQYFGPGTRLTVT.

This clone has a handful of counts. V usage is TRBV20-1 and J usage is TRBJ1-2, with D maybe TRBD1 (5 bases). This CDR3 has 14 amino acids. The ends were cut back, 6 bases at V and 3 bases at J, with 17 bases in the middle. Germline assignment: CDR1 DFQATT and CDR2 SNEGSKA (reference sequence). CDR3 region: CSAQWGNRDYGYTF. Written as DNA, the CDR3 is TGCAGTGCACAGTGGGGGAACCGAGACTATGGCTACACCTTC.

The CDR3 spells CASSRTAYSGNTIYF. Here the CDR3 DNA reads TGCGCCAGCAGCCGGACGGCGTACTCTGGAAACACCATATATTTT. The chain is built from TRBV10-2 and TRBJ1-3; D is unresolved. Germline V gives CDR1 WSHSY, CDR2 SAAADI. The CDR3 has 15 amino acids. V gave up 6 bases and J gave up 0 bases, with 12 bases separating them.

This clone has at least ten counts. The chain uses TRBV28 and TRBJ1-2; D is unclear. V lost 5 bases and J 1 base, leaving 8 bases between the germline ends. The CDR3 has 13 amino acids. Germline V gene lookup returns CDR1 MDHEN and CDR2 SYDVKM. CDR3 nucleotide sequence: TGTGCCAGCAGTAACGACGGTAACTATGGCTACACCTTC. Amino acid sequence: CASSNDGNYGYTF.

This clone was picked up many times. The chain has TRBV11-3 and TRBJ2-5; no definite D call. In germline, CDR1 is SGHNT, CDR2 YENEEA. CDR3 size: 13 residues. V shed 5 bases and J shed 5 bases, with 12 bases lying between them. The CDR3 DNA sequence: TGTGCCAGCAGCCCCGACACGGAGGAGACCCAGTACTTC. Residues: CASSPDTEETQYF.

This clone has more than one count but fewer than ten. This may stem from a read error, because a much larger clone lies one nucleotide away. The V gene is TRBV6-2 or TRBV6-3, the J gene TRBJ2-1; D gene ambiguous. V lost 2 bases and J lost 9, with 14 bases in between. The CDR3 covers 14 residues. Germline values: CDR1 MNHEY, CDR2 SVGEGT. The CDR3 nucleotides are TGTGCCAGCAGTTACCTCGGACGGAACAGTGAGCAGTTCTTC. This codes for CASSYLGRNSEQFF.

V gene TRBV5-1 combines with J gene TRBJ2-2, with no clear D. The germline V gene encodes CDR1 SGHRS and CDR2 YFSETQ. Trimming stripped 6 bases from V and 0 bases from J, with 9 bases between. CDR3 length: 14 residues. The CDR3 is CASKGSPNTGELFF. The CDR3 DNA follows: TGCGCCAGCAAGGGCAGCCCGAACACCGGGGAGCTGTTTTTT. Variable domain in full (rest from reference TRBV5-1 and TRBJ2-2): KAGVTQTPRYLIKTRGQQVTLSCSPISGHRSVSWYQQTPGQGLQFLFEYFSETQRNKGNFPGRFSGRQFSNSRSEMNVSTLELGDSALYLCASKGSPNTGELFFGEGSRLTVL.

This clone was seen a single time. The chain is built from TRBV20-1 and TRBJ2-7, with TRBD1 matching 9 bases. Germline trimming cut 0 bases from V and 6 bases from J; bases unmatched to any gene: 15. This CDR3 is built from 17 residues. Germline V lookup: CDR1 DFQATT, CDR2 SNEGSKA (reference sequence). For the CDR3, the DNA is TGCAGTGCTAGAGATCCTACACGGGACAGGGACCCCCTCGAGCAGTACTTC. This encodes CSARDPTRDRDPLEQYF.

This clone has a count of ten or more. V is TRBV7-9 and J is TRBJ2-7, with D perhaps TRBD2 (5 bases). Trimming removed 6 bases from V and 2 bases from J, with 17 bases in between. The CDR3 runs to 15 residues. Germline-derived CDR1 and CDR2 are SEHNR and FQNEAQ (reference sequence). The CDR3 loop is CASSQRTSATYEQYF. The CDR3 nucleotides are TGTGCCAGCAGTCAGAGAACTAGTGCCACCTACGAGCAGTACTTC.

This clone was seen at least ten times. Here the CDR3 reads CASSVAGQGYEKLFF. CDR3 sequence (DNA): TGTGCCAGCTCCGTTGCCGGACAGGGGTATGAAAAACTGTTTTTT. V usage is TRBV18 and J usage is TRBJ1-4, with 9 bases lining up with TRBD1. J lost 6 bases, V lost 6 bases, and 8 bases had no gene match. From germline, CDR1 is KGHSH and CDR2 LQKENI. This CDR3 has 15 amino acids.

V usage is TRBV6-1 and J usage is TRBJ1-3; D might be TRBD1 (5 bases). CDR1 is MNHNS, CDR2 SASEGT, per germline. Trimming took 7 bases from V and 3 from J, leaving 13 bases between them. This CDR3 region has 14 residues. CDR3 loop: CASTKGFVGNTIYF. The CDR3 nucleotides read TGTGCCAGCACTAAGGGGTTTGTTGGAAACACCATATATTTT.

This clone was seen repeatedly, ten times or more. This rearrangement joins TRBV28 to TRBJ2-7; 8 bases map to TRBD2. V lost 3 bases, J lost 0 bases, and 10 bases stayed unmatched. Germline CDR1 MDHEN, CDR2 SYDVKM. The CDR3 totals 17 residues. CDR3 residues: CASSFLGREVSSYEQYF. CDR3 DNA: TGTGCCAGCAGTTTTTTGGGGCGGGAGGTGAGCTCCTACGAGCAGTACTTC.

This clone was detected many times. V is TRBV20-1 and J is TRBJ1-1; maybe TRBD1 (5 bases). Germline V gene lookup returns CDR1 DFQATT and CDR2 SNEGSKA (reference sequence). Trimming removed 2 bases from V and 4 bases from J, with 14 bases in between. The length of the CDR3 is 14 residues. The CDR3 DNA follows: TGCAGTGCTAGAAAAGGGGAAGAAGTCACTGAAGCTTTCTTT. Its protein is CSARKGEEVTEAFF.

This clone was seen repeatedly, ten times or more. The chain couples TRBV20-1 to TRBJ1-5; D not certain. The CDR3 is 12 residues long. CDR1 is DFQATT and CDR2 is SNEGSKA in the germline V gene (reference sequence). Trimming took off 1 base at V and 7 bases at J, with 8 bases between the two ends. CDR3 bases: TGCAGTGCTAGAGGGGCGAGCCAGCCCCAGCATTTT. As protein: CSARGASQPQHF.

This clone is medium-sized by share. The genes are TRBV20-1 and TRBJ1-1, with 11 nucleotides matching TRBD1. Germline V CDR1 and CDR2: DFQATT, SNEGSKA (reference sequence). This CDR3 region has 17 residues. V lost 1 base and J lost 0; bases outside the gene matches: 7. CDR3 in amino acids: CSARGTGGENVNTEAFF. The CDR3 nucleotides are TGCAGTGCTAGAGGGACAGGGGGCGAGAATGTGAACACTGAAGCTTTCTTT.

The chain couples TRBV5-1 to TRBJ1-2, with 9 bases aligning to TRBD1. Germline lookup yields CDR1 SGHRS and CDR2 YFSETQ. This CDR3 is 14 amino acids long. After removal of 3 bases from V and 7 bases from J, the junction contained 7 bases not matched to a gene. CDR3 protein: CASSSSGTGTGYTF. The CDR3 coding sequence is TGCGCCAGCAGCTCCTCCGGGACAGGGACTGGCTACACCTTC.

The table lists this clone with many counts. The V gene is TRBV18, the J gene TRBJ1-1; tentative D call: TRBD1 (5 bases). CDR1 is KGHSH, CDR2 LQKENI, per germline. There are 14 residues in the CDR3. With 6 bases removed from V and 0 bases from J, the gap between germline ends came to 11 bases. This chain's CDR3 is CASSWTTMNTEAFF. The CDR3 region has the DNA TGTGCCAGCTCCTGGACAACTATGAACACTGAAGCTTTCTTT.

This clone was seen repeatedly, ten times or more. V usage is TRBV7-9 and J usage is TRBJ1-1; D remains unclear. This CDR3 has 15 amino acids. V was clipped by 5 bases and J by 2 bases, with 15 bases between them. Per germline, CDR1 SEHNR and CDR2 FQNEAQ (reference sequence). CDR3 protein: CASSRRALRNTEAFF. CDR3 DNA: TGTGCCAGCAGCCGACGGGCCCTCCGAAACACTGAAGCTTTCTTT.

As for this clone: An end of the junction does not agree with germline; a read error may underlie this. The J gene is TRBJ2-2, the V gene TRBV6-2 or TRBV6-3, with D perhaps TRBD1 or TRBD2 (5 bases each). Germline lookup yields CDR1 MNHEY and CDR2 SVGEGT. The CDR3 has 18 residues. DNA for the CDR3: TGTGCCAGCAGTGACTCTACCGGTAGGGCCGATGGGACCGTGGAGCTGTTTTTT. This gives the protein CASSDSTGRADGTVELFF.

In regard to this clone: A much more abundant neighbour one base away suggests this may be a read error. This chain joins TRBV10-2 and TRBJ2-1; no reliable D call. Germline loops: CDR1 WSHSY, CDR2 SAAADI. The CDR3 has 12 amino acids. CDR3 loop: CDSSWQPREQFF. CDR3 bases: TGCGACAGCAGTTGGCAGCCCAGGGAGCAGTTCTTC.

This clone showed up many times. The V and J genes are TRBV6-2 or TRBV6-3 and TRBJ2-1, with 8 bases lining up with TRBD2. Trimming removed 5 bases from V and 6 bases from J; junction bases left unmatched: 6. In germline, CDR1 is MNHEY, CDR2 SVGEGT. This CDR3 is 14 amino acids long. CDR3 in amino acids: CASSTTGGRNEQFF. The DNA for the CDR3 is TGTGCCAGCAGTACGACGGGGGGGCGCAATGAGCAGTTCTTC.

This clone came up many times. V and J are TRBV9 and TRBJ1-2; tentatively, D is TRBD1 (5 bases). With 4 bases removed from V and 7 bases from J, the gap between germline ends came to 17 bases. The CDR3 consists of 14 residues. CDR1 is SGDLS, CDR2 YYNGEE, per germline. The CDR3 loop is CASSPRQGRSGYTF. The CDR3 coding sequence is TGTGCCAGCAGCCCCCGGCAGGGCAGGTCTGGCTACACCTTC.

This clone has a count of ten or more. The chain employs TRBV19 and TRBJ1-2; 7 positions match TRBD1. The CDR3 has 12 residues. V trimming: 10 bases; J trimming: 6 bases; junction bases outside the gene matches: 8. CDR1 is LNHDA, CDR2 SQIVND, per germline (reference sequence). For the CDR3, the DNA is TGTGCCACACTCGACAGGGTTAATGGCTACACCTTC. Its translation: CATLDRVNGYTF.

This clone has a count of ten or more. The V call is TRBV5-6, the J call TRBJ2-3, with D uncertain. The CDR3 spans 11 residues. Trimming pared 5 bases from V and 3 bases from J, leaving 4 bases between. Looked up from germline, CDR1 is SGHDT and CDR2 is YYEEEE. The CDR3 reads CASSRTDTQYF. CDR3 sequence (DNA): TGTGCCAGCAGTCGGACAGATACGCAGTATTTT.

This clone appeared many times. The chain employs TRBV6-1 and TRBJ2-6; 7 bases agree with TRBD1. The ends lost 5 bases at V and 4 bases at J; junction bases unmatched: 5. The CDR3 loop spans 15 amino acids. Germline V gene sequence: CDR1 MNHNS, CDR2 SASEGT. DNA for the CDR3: TGTGCCAGCAGTTTACAGGGGTTAGGGGCCAACGTCCTGACTTTC. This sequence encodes CASSLQGLGANVLTF.